Listed below are T cell receptor beta chains from one sample, sequenced in a study of identical twins. From the 5' RACE reads, TCRdb called clonotypes with MiXCR, one entry per CDR3 protein. The data contain 460,000 or so distinct CDR3 sequences, 12% to 15% of them singletons. These data also featured in a second study, about yellow fever vaccine responses in identical twins.

What was sequenced was CD4+ T cells sorted from blood. The receptors come from a woman aged 18 to 35 in good health. Both conserved end residues are part of each CDR3. D genes are given only for firm matches. Expanded clones get a size class; other rows say once, few or many, or leave the size out.

d_call,v_call,clone_size,j_call,cdr3_nt,cdr3_aa
TRBD1,TRBV5-1,few,TRBJ2-3,TGCGCCAGCAGCTGGGGACAGGCGTTCACAGATACGCAGTATTTT,CASSWGQAFTDTQYF
.,TRBV28,.,TRBJ1-1,TGTGCCAGCAGTTCCCCTAACGGACGGAACACTGAAGCTTTCTTT,CASSSPNGRNTEAFF
.,TRBV4-3,.,TRBJ2-3,TGCGCCAGCAGCCCAACTGGGACTTTTCTAGATACGCAGTATTTT,CASSPTGTFLDTQYF
.,TRBV27,.,TRBJ2-5,TGTGCCAGCAGTTCGGACACCCTCCGTGGGACCCAGTACTTC,CASSSDTLRGTQYF
.,TRBV11-2,.,TRBJ2-3,TGTGCCAGCAGCTTAGGAGGGGGAGGACAGGCGAGCACAGATACGCAGTATTTT,CASSLGGGGQASTDTQYF
.,TRBV29-1,few,TRBJ2-1,TGCAGCGTTGTAGAAGGGGAGGGGGGGGAGTTCTTC,CSVVEGEGGEFF
TRBD1,TRBV5-1,.,TRBJ1-6,TGCGCCAGCAGCGGGGGACAGGGGAATAATTCACCCCTCCACTTT,CASSGGQGNNSPLHF
TRBD2,TRBV20-1,.,TRBJ2-3,TGCAGTGCTAGGGATAGCGGGAGGGTTGGGGATACGCAGTATTTT,CSARDSGRVGDTQYF
TRBD2,TRBV28,.,TRBJ2-7,TGTGCCAGCAGCCCCCTGACTAGCGGCCGGGGCGAGCAGTACTTC,CASSPLTSGRGEQYF
.,TRBV5-1,many,TRBJ2-7,TGCGCCAGCAGCTTGGAGGGGGGCCCCCACGAGCAGTACTTC,CASSLEGGPHEQYF
.,TRBV25-1,.,TRBJ2-1,TGTGCCAGCAGCAGGGGTAACTCCTACAATGAGCAGTTCTTC,CASSRGNSYNEQFF
.,TRBV11-2,few,TRBJ2-2,TGTGCCAGCAGCCTAGAGGCGGCAAGGGTAGTGGGGGAGCTGTTTTTT,CASSLEAARVVGELFF
.,TRBV20-1,.,TRBJ2-3,TGCAGTGCCCACCCCCCCTCCCGGACCGGTACGCAGTATTTT,CSAHPPSRTGTQYF
.,TRBV12-3/TRBV12-4,.,TRBJ2-7,TGTGCCAGCAGTACAGGGATATACGAGCAGTACTTC,CASSTGIYEQYF
.,TRBV11-3,.,TRBJ1-1,TGTGCCAGCAGCGATAGGAACTTTGACAAAGCTTTCTTT,CASSDRNFDKAFF
.,TRBV12-3/TRBV12-4,few,TRBJ2-7,TGTGCCAGCAGGCACTCCCAAACAGGGTCCTACGAGCAGTACTTC,CASRHSQTGSYEQYF
.,TRBV5-1,many,TRBJ2-2,TGCGCCAGCAGCTTGGCGGGACAAAACACCGGGGAGCTGTTTTTT,CASSLAGQNTGELFF
.,TRBV5-1,many,TRBJ2-5,TGCGCCAGCAGCTTCGGGGGTATACAAGAGACCCAGTACTTC,CASSFGGIQETQYF
.,TRBV7-2,.,TRBJ2-1,TGTGCCAGCAGCTTAAACCCCATACCCAATGAGCAGTTCTTC,CASSLNPIPNEQFF
TRBD1,TRBV5-1,.,TRBJ2-7,TGCGCCAGCAGCCATGAACCCTGGGACAGGGAGTCCTACGAGCAGTACTTC,CASSHEPWDRESYEQYF
TRBD1,TRBV27,.,TRBJ2-7,TGTGCCAGCAGTTACTTGGACAGGACGCCCTACGAGCAGTACTTC,CASSYLDRTPYEQYF
.,TRBV12-3/TRBV12-4,few,TRBJ1-3,TGTGCCAGCAGTTTACGCGTAGGGCCTGGAAACACCATATATTTT,CASSLRVGPGNTIYF
.,TRBV5-1,.,TRBJ2-4,TGCGCCAGCAGCGGGCAGGGTCGGGACATTCAGTACTTC,CASSGQGRDIQYF
.,TRBV4-2,.,TRBJ2-3,TGTGCCAGCAGCCGGGACATCACAGATACGCAGTATTTT,CASSRDITDTQYF
TRBD2,TRBV7-3,.,TRBJ2-5,TGTGCCAGCAGCTTAAAGTCGGGGGGGGCTCAAGAGACCCAGTACTTC,CASSLKSGGAQETQYF
.,TRBV10-3,.,TRBJ1-1,TGTGCCATCAGTGGGTTCGGGACAGAAGCTTTCTTT,CAISGFGTEAFF